This T cell receptor (beta chain) was sequenced in a study of T cells in tuberculosis. CDR1 and CDR2 from the germline V gene are SGHTA and FQGNSA. The CDR3 extends over 13 amino acids. V was cut by 7 bases and J by 5 bases, with 14 bases left in between. The protocol was immunoSEQ multiplex PCR, while the TCRdb copy is restricted to in-frame clones and leaves out a portion. The sample has some 40,000 clones, roughly 96% seen once. Sequences were obtained from PBMCs. This chain joins TRBV7-2 and TRBJ1-1; a weak D match, TRBD1 (6 bases). The sequence was obtained from a donor aged 10-29 years with latent tuberculosis or without tuberculosis infection. The CDR3 reads CASKGRGRTEAFF. The CDR3 nucleotides are TGTGCCAGCAAAGGCAGGGGAAGGACTGAAGCTTTCTTT.